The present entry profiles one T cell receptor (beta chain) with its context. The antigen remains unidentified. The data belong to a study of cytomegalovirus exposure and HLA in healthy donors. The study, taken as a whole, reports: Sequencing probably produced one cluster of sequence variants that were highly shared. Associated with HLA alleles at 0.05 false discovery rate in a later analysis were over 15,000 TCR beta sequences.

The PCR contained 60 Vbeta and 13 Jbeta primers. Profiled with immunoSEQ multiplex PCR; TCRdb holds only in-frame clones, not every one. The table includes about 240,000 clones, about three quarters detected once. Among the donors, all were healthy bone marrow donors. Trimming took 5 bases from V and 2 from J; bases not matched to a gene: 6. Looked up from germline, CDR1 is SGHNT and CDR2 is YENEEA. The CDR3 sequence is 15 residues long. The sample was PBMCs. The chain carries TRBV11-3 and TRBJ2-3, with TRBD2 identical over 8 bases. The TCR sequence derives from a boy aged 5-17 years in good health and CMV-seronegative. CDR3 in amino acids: CASSKAGEDTDTQYF. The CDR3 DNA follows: TGTGCCAGCAGCAAAGCGGGGGAGGACACAGATACGCAGTATTTT.